Listed below are T cell receptor beta chains from one sample, sequenced in a study of OX40 agonist ivuxolimab in advanced cancers. Using immunoSEQ multiplex PCR, the repertoire was profiled, and TCRdb retains in-frame clones only, with some absent. The table includes 57,000 or so clones, about 90% detected once. The sample was CD4+ or CD8+ T cells sorted from blood, taken in a trial of the OX40 agonist ivuxolimab. The origin of the receptors is an adult with an advanced solid tumor such as melanoma, head and neck, liver or kidney cancer. Both conserved end residues are part of each CDR3. The order of the fields is V gene, CDR3 protein.

TRBV7-3,CASSFGGGAHNEQFF
TRBV6-5,CASSYGREGNQPQHF
TRBV7-3,CASSLGTSPNEQFF
TRBV14,CASSQLLAGNGETQYF
TRBV28,CASSLLAGLGYTF
TRBV18,CASSPQGTGGNTEAFF
TRBV7-9,CASSIPMGFGYTF
TRBV5-1,CASREGTGNQPQHF
TRBV30,CAWGRGRAFEQYF
TRBV28,CASSSTSGRYEQYF
TRBV5-1,CASSLEAGGARNTEAFF
TRBV10-3,CAIAGLAGTDTQYF
TRBV27,CASSLKANQPQHF
TRBV5-6,CASSSIGLAGYEQYF
TRBV19,CASIPPGPWQGGYTF
TRBV30,CAWSRERYNEQFF
TRBV5-5,CASSLAREAYEQYF
TRBV28,CASIPGQRESYEQYF
TRBV20-1,CSASGPEEQYF
TRBV7-2,CASSLPRPSGANVLTF
TRBV28,CASSLLPGQGAETQYF
TRBV4-3,CASSRQMNTGELFF
TRBV6-1,CASSEGGSQPQHF
TRBV18,CASSPGTVQETQYF
TRBV7-3,CASSLAPAYEQYF
TRBV28,CASLRPGGYTF
TRBV7-2,CASSLGTSGRRTQYF
TRBV7-9,CASSGGGNQPQHF
TRBV11-2,CASSLGAGGRLDTQYF
TRBV28,CASSIGQYTGELFF
TRBV7-8,CASSLVGSYQETQYF
TRBV5-1,CASSLEVESIQYF
TRBV2,CASVGTDTQYF
TRBV5-5,CASSYGQGNQPQHF
TRBV20-1,CSAIVNEQFF
TRBV11-3,CASRTGTAMVQEQFF
TRBV5-1,CASSSDRVGYGYTF
TRBV7-2,CASSWGEANQPQHF
TRBV28,CASNSPAGGVYEQYF
TRBV5-4,CASSGQGAGANVLTF
TRBV7-3,CASSLQGPSTDTQYF
TRBV15,CATSRGQGIYEQYF
TRBV11-3,CASSLLAGAGDTGELFF
TRBV18,CASSPPMGLNTEAFF
TRBV19,CASSTNRYNEQFF
TRBV5-6,CASSLGPAGNQPQHF
TRBV9,CASSARIGGEGYGYTF
TRBV6-5,CASSLAGGTDTQYF
TRBV29-1,CSVGRQENGEKLFF